The 23 T cell receptor beta chains presented below share a single source sample, sequenced in a study of spatial heterogeneity in lung cancer. The time point: sample taken at primary tumor resection. The input material, whole RNA from tumor, nontumor lung or frozen PBMC, was sequenced unsorted. From the 5' RACE reads, TCRdb called clonotypes with MiXCR, one entry per CDR3 protein. Among 50,000 to 55,000 distinct CDR3 sequences listed, around 6.7% were seen once. The input for sequencing was PBMCs, taken at surgery. The receptor source for this set is a female donor with early-stage non-small cell lung cancer.

This clonotype occurred many times. The chain carries TRBV20-1 and TRBJ2-2; D gene uncertain. V was clipped by 1 base and J by 7 bases, with 7 bases between them. The CDR3 sequence is 12 residues long. Germline assignment: CDR1 DFQATT and CDR2 SNEGSKA (reference sequence). As DNA, the CDR3 is TGCAGTGCTAGAGCTCATGTCGGGGAGCTGTTTTTT. Translating it yields CSARAHVGELFF.

This clonotype was counted at least ten times. The chain links TRBV5-1 to TRBJ2-4; 8 positions agree with TRBD2. This CDR3 is 20 amino acids long. Per germline, CDR1 SGHRS and CDR2 YFSETQ. V was pared by 0 bases and J by 8 bases, with 22 bases of the junction left unmatched. CDR3 in DNA: TGCGCCAGCAGCTTGGCCGTCCCGGGACTAGTTCGAGAGGGTTTGGACATTCAGTACTTC. This gives the protein CASSLAVPGLVREGLDIQYF. Complete variable domain (other parts from reference TRBV5-1 and TRBJ2-4): KAGVTQTPRYLIKTRGQQVTLSCSPISGHRSVSWYQQTPGQGLQFLFEYFSETQRNKGNFPGRFSGRQFSNSRSEMNVSTLELGDSALYLCASSLAVPGLVREGLDIQYFGAGTRLSVL.

As concerns this clonotype: Possible read error: a much larger clone is one base away. The chain combines TRBV5-1 with TRBJ2-5; the D call may be TRBD1 or TRBD2 (5 bases each). The CDR3 is 13 residues long. CDR1 is SGHRS and CDR2 is YFSETQ in the germline V gene. The CDR3 bases are TGCGCCAGCAACTTGAGGGACCTAGAGACCCAGTACTTC. Protein product: CASNLRDLETQYF.

This clonotype has ten or more counts. The V and J genes are TRBV7-8 and TRBJ2-1; TRBD2 matches at 10 bases. The germline V gene encodes CDR1 SGHVS and CDR2 FQNEAQ. CDR3 size: 20 residues. V was pared by 2 bases and J by 1 base, with 14 bases of the junction left unmatched. This CDR3 is CASSLPELAGSLRSYNEQFF. DNA of the CDR3: TGTGCCAGCAGCTTACCCGAACTAGCGGGGTCCCTCAGGTCCTACAATGAGCAGTTCTTC.

In this sample, this clonotype turned up many times. The J gene is TRBJ2-1, the V gene TRBV18; weak D call: TRBD2 (6 bases). CDR1 KGHSH and CDR2 LQKENI come from the germline V gene. V shed 6 bases and J shed 5 bases, with 11 bases lying between them. The CDR3 contains 13 residues. The DNA of the CDR3 is TGTGCCAGCTCGGCGGGATCCGACAATGAGCAGTTCTTC. Its protein is CASSAGSDNEQFF.

This clonotype was seen ten or more times. The chain combines TRBV5-1 with TRBJ2-3; 9 bases align to TRBD2. The CDR3 length is 15 residues. Per germline, CDR1 SGHRS and CDR2 YFSETQ. V shed 0 bases and J 1 base; nucleotides not matched to a gene: 0. CDR3 DNA sequence: TGCGCCAGCAGCTTGGAGCGGGGGGGCACAGATACGCAGTATTTT. This encodes CASSLERGGTDTQYF.

The chain uses TRBV12-3 or TRBV12-4 and TRBJ2-2; D remains ambiguous. CDR3 length: 12 residues. V was trimmed by 8 bases and J by 1 base, leaving 5 bases between them. The DNA of the CDR3 is TGTGCCAGCGGAGTGAACACCGGGGAGCTGTTTTTT. The encoded protein is CASGVNTGELFF.

This clonotype was counted ten times or more. The CDR3 loop reads CASSIALAGDQETQYF. The DNA for the CDR3 is TGTGCCAGCAGTATCGCCCTAGCGGGGGACCAAGAGACCCAGTACTTC. The chain has TRBV28 and TRBJ2-5; 10 bases line up with TRBD2. Trimming removed 5 bases from V and 0 bases from J; junction bases left unmatched: 6. Looked up from germline, CDR1 is MDHEN and CDR2 is SYDVKM. The CDR3 length is 16 residues.

The chain combines TRBV29-1 with TRBJ2-7; TRBD1 aligns across 8 bases. The trim removed 5 bases at V and 2 bases at J, leaving 5 bases unmatched. Germline lookup yields CDR1 SQVTM and CDR2 ANQGSEA. The CDR3 spans 13 residues. The CDR3 loop reads CSVSADRAYEQYF. The CDR3 DNA is TGCAGCGTTTCCGCGGACAGGGCCTACGAGCAGTACTTC.

This clonotype was seen ten or more times. The CDR3 sequence: CAGGRDYGLTF. CDR3 in DNA: TGTGCCGGGGGTCGGGACTACGGCCTGACTTTC. The rearrangement uses TRBV2 and TRBJ2-6; 7 bases line up with TRBD2. The CDR3 totals 11 residues. Per the germline V gene, CDR1 is SNHLY and CDR2 is FYNNEI. V gave up 11 bases and J gave up 15 bases; unmatched junction bases: 10.

This clonotype has a handful of counts. This rearrangement joins TRBV7-9 to TRBJ2-7, with no clear D. The CDR3 runs to 11 residues. Germline loops: CDR1 SEHNR, CDR2 FQNEAQ (reference sequence). With 8 bases removed from V and 1 base from J, the gap between germline ends came to 6 bases. This chain's CDR3 is CASAASYEQYF. CDR3 in DNA: TGTGCCAGCGCTGCATCCTACGAGCAGTACTTC. The full variable domain, rest sourced from reference TRBV7-9 and TRBJ2-7, is DTGVSQNPRHKITKRGQNVTFRCDPISEHNRLYWYRQTLGQGPEFLTYFQNEAQLEKSRLLSDRFSAERPKGSFSTLEIQRTEQGDSAMYLCASAASYEQYFGPGTRLTVT.

The sample holds many counts of this clonotype. The rearrangement joins TRBV29-1 to TRBJ2-5; the D gene is possibly TRBD1 (5 bases). V lost 7 bases, J lost 0 bases, and 12 bases lay in between. CDR1 SQVTM and CDR2 ANQGSEA come from the germline V gene. CDR3 length: 13 residues. In nucleotides, the CDR3 is TGCAGCGCCAGAGACAGTAACCAAGAGACCCAGTACTTC. It specifies CSARDSNQETQYF.

The table lists this clonotype with many counts. The chain joins TRBV6-5 to TRBJ2-7, with 8 bases identical to TRBD2. The CDR3 is 14 amino acids. Germline-derived CDR1 and CDR2 are MNHEY and SVGAGI. Unmatched junction bases numbered 6, after V lost 5 bases and J lost 3 bases. CDR3 sequence (DNA): TGTGCCAGCAGTCCGGGAGGGATCGGCTACGAGCAGTACTTC. Protein: CASSPGGIGYEQYF.

There are many counts of this clonotype. The rearrangement joins TRBV11-2 to TRBJ2-7, with D possibly TRBD2 on 5 matching bases. The germline V and J ends were trimmed by 5 bases and 3 bases, with 8 bases remaining between them. CDR1 SGHAT and CDR2 FQNNGV come from the germline V gene. The CDR3 has 12 residues. The CDR3 sequence: CASSTRDYEQYF. The CDR3 coding sequence is TGTGCCAGCAGCACGAGGGACTACGAGCAGTACTTC. Based on the CDR3 plus reference TRBV11-2 and TRBJ2-7, the full variable domain is EAGVAQSPRYKIIEKRQSVAFWCNPISGHATLYWYQQILGQGPKLLIQFQNNGVVDDSQLPKDRFSAERLKGVDSTLKIQPAKLEDSAVYLCASSTRDYEQYFGPGTRLTVT.

This clonotype showed up many times. This chain links TRBV4-1 with TRBJ2-6, with TRBD1 identical over 9 bases. V dropped 6 bases and J dropped 2; count of bases not matched to a gene: 14. This CDR3 contains 19 residues. Germline assignment: CDR1 MGHRA and CDR2 YSYEKL. CDR3 region: CASSFNRGQGGTGANVLTF. CDR3 sequence (DNA): TGCGCCAGCAGTTTCAACCGGGGACAGGGAGGAACTGGGGCCAACGTCCTGACTTTC.

This chain links TRBV20-1 with TRBJ2-7; D is perhaps TRBD1 (8 bases). In germline, CDR1 is DFQATT, CDR2 SNEGSKA (reference sequence). Trimming cost V 6 bases and J 2 bases, with 14 bases left between them. The CDR3 is 13 residues long. CDR3 amino acids: CSATGGDPYEQYF. The DNA of the CDR3 is TGCAGTGCCACAGGGGGGGACCCCTACGAGCAGTACTTC.

This clonotype was found a few times. This chain links TRBV15 with TRBJ2-3; D gene ambiguous. The germline gives CDR1 LNHNV, CDR2 YYDKDF (reference sequence). This CDR3 comprises 12 residues. Between the trimmed V and J ends, which lost 1 base and 5 bases, there was a span of 4 bases. The CDR3 DNA sequence: TGTGCCACCAGCAGAGTTGGAGATACGCAGTATTTT. It specifies CATSRVGDTQYF. The complete variable domain, with remaining parts taken from reference TRBV15 and TRBJ2-3, reads DAMVIQNPRYQVTQFGKPVTLSCSQTLNHNVMYWYQQKSSQAPKLLFHYYDKDFNNEADTPDNFQSRRPNTSFCFLDIRSPGLGDTAMYLCATSRVGDTQYFGPGTRLTVL.

This clonotype was observed many times. The rearrangement links TRBV20-1 to TRBJ2-7; D may be TRBD1 or TRBD2 (6 bases each). The V end was cut by 1 base, the J end by 7 bases, with 17 bases between. The CDR3 has 14 amino acids. Germline CDR1 reads DFQATT; CDR2 reads SNEGSKA (reference sequence). CDR3 region: CSARVLTGAREQYF. The CDR3 DNA reads TGCAGTGCTAGAGTATTGACGGGGGCCCGGGAGCAGTACTTC.

This clonotype was detected many times. The chain uses TRBV20-1 and TRBJ2-7, with a possible D match to TRBD1 (6 bases). CDR3 length: 13 amino acids. Trimming shortened V by 3 bases and J by 1 base, and 10 bases separated the two germline ends. Germline V CDR1 and CDR2: DFQATT, SNEGSKA (reference sequence). The CDR3 spells CSASRTDSYEQYF. In DNA, the CDR3 is TGCAGTGCTAGCAGGACAGATTCCTACGAGCAGTACTTC.

This chain connects TRBV7-2 to TRBJ1-1; D is unresolved. Germline lookup yields CDR1 SGHTA and CDR2 FQGNSA. V shed 6 bases and J shed 1 base, with 18 bases lying between them. The CDR3 runs 16 residues. Here the CDR3 DNA reads TGTGCCAGCAGATATTTGGGAAGCACCTCGAACACTGAAGCTTTCTTT. Amino acids: CASRYLGSTSNTEAFF. The full variable domain, its missing parts supplied by reference TRBV7-2 and TRBJ1-1, is GAGVSQSPSNKVTEKGKDVELRCDPISGHTALYWYRQSLGQGLEFLIYFQGNSAPDKSGLPSDRFSAERTGGSVSTLTIQRTQQEDSAVYLCASRYLGSTSNTEAFFGQGTRLTVV.

The sample holds many counts of this clonotype. This chain links TRBV20-1 with TRBJ2-3; TRBD1 might be the D (5 bases). The germline CDR1 and CDR2 sequences are DFQATT and SNEGSKA (reference sequence). The CDR3 runs to 12 residues. Deletions cut 8 bases from V and 1 base from J, with 10 bases between. This chain's CDR3 is CSQTVRTDTQYF. In nucleotides, the CDR3 is TGCAGTCAGACAGTTCGCACAGATACGCAGTATTTT.

Only a few counts were recorded for this clonotype. Compared with germline, one end of the junction differs, possibly owing to a read error. The rearrangement uses TRBV6-1 and TRBJ2-7; no firm D call. Germline lookup yields CDR1 MNHNS and CDR2 SASEGT. This CDR3 is built from 12 residues. The CDR3 here is CASSELGYRKDF. The CDR3, as DNA: TGTGCCAGCAGTGAATTGGGCTATAGGAAGGACTTC.

This clonotype was recorded at least ten times. The V call is TRBV12-3 or TRBV12-4, the J call TRBJ1-1; D is possibly TRBD1 (5 bases). This CDR3 contains 12 residues. The germline V and J ends were trimmed by 6 bases and 6 bases, with 11 bases remaining between them. The CDR3 bases are TGTGCCAGCAGCGGTGACAGACCTGAAGCTTTCTTT. It is translated as CASSGDRPEAFF.